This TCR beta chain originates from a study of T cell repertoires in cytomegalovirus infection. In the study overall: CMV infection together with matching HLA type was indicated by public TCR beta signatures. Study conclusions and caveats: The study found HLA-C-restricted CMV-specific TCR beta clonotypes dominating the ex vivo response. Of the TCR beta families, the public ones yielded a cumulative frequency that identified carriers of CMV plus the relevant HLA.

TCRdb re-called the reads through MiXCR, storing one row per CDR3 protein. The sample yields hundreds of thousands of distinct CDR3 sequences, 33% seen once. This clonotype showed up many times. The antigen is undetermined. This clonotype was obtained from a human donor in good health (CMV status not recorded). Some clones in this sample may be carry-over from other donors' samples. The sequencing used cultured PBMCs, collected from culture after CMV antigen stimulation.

CDR3 region: CASSLRVWGRTEAFF. The CDR3 nucleotides read TGTGCCAGCAGCTTAAGGGTCTGGGGGCGGACTGAAGCTTTCTTT. V is TRBV7-2 and J is TRBJ1-1; TRBD1 is a possible D gene (6 bases). V dropped 2 bases and J dropped 5 bases, with 15 bases sitting between them. The CDR3 extends over 15 amino acids. Germline V CDR1 and CDR2: SGHTA, FQGNSA.